A single T cell receptor (beta chain) is shown here with its context. As yet, its antigen is unknown. This sample was included in a study of T-cell memory formation after mild COVID-19. Study-wide findings and caveats: Later expanders leaned CD4+, whereas day 15 to 85 contracting clones were balanced CD4/CD8.

The germline CDR1 and CDR2 sequences are SGHAT and FQNNGV. Trimming removed 5 bases at V and 4 bases at J, with 17 bases between. The CDR3 is 15 residues long. TCRdb re-analysed the 5' RACE reads in MiXCR, keeping a single row per CDR3 protein. The top ten clones hold 20% to 25% of a sample with a few hundred thousand distinct CDR3 sequences, around a sixth of them seen once. The origin of this receptor is a man between 18 and 29 years old who had mild COVID-19 (a few samples of this study predate the infection). Cell type and time point are not known. Sequencing was carried out using PBMCs or a T cell subset sorted from them (not recorded which). The V call is TRBV11-2, the J call TRBJ2-5, with D possibly matching TRBD1 (6 bases). CDR3 coding DNA: TGTGCCAGCAGCCCTCGACAGGCCTCTCGAGAGACCCAGTACTTC. It encodes CASSPRQASRETQYF.